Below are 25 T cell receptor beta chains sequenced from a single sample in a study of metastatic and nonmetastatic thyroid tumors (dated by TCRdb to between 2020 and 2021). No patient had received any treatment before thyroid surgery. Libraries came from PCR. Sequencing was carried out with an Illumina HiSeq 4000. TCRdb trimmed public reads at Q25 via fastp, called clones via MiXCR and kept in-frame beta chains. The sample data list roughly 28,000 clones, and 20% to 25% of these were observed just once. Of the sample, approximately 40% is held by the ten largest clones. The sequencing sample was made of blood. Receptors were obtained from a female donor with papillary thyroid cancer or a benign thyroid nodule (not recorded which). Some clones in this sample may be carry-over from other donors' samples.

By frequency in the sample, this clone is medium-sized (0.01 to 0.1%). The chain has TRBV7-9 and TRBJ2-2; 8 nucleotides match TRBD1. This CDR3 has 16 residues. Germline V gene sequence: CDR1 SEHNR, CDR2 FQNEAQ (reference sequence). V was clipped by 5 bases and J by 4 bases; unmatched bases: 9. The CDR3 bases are TGTGCCAGCAGCCCTTTACAGGGGGATAGCACCGGGGAGCTGTTTTTT. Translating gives CASSPLQGDSTGELFF.

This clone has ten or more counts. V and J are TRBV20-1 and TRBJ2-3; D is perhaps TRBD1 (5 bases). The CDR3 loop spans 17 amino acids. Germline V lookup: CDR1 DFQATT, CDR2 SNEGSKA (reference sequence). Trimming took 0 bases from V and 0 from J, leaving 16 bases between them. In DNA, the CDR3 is TGCAGTGCTAGAGATCTTACAGGACACACTAGCACAGATACGCAGTATTTT. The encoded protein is CSARDLTGHTSTDTQYF.

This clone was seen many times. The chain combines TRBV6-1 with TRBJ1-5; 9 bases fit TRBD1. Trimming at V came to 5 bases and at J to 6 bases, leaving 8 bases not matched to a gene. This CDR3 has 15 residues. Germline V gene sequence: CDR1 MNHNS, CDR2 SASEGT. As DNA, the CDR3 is TGTGCCAGCAGTCCCCGGGACAGGGCGGTTCAGCCCCAGCATTTT. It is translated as CASSPRDRAVQPQHF.

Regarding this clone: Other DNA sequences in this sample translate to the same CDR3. The CDR3 reads CASSPFVGDRGLSWQFF. The CDR3 nucleotides read TGTGCCAGCAGCCCGTTTGTAGGGGACAGGGGGCTGTCATGGCAGTTCTTC. The chain links TRBV9 to TRBJ2-1; 12 nucleotides match TRBD1. The CDR3 runs 17 residues. The J segment lost 12 bases and the V segment lost 4 bases, leaving 17 bases of the junction unmatched. Germline V gene data show CDR1 as SGDLS and CDR2 as YYNGEE.

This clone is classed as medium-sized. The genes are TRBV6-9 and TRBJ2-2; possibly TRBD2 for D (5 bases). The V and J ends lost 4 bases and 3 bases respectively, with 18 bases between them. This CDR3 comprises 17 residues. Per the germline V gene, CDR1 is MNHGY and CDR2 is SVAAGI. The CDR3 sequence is CASSLGLSVRDTGELFF. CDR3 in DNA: TGTGCCAGCAGTTTGGGGTTGAGCGTGAGGGACACCGGGGAGCTGTTTTTT.

This CDR3 is CASSAGGPGEQFF. CDR3 in DNA: TGTGCCAGCAGCGCGGGGGGGCCCGGAGAGCAGTTCTTC. The J gene is TRBJ2-1, the V gene TRBV9, with TRBD2 matching over 8 bases. CDR3 size: 13 residues. V lost 3 bases, J lost 10 bases, and 6 bases stayed unmatched. Germline V lookup: CDR1 SGDLS, CDR2 YYNGEE.

CDR3 loop: CAWSPRGEQYF. CDR3 DNA: TGTGCCTGGAGCCCACGGGGGGAGCAGTACTTC. J is TRBJ2-7 and V is TRBV30, with D possibly being TRBD2 (6 bases). V was cut by 3 bases and J by 7 bases, with 10 bases left in between. Looked up from germline, CDR1 is GTSNPN and CDR2 is SVGIG (reference sequence). The length of the CDR3 is 11 residues.

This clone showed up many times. The CDR3 is CASSFGTSGRQQYF. The CDR3 bases are TGTGCCAGCAGCTTCGGGACTAGCGGCCGTCAGCAGTACTTC. The J gene is TRBJ2-7, the V gene TRBV5-6; 11 nucleotides line up with TRBD2. The CDR3 extends over 14 amino acids. With V trimmed by 2 bases and J by 8 bases, 6 bases remained unmatched. CDR1 SGHDT and CDR2 YYEEEE come from the germline V gene.

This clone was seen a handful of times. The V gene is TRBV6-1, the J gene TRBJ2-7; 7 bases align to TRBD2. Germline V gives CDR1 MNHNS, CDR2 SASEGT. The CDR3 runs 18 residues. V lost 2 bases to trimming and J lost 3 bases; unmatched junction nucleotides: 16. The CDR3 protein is CASSEPHLGGCRSYEQYF. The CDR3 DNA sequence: TGTGCCAGCAGTGAACCCCATTTGGGGGGGTGCAGAAGCTACGAGCAGTACTTC.

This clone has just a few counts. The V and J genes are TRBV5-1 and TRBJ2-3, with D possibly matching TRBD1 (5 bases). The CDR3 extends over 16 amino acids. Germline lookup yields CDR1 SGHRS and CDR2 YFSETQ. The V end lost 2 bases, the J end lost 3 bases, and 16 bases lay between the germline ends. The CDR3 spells CASSLEQVVRTDTQYF. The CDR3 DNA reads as TGCGCCAGCAGCTTAGAACAGGTTGTTAGAACAGATACGCAGTATTTT.

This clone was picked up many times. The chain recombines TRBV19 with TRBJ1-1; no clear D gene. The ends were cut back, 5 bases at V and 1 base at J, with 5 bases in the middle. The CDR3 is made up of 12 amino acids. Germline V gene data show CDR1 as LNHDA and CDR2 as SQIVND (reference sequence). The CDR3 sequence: CASSFQNTEAFF. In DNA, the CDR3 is TGTGCCAGTAGTTTCCAGAACACTGAAGCTTTCTTT.

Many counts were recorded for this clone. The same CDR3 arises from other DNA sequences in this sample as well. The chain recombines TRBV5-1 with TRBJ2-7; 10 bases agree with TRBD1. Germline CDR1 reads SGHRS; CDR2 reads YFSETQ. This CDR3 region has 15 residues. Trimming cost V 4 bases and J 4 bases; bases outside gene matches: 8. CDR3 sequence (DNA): TGCGCCAGCAGCGACCCCGACAGGGGGCTTTACGAGCAGTACTTC. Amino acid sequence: CASSDPDRGLYEQYF.

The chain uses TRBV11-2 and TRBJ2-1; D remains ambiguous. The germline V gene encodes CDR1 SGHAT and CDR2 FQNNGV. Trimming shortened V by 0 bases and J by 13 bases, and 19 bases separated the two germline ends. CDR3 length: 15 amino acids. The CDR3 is CASSLETDARRSQFF. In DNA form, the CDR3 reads TGTGCCAGCAGCTTAGAGACTGACGCTCGTAGGTCTCAGTTCTTC.

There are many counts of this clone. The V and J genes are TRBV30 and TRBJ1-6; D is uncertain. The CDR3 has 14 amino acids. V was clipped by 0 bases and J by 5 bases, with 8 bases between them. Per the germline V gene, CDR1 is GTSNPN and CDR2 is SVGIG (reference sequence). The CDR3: CAWSVGNDNSPLHF. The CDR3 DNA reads TGTGCCTGGAGTGTTGGAAATGATAATTCACCCCTCCACTTT. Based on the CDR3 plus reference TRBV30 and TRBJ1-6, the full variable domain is SQTIHQWPATLVQPVGSPLSLECTVEGTSNPNLYWYRQAAGRGLQLLFYSVGIGQISSEVPQNLSASRPQDRQFILSSKKLLLSDSGFYLCAWSVGNDNSPLHFGNGTRLTVT.

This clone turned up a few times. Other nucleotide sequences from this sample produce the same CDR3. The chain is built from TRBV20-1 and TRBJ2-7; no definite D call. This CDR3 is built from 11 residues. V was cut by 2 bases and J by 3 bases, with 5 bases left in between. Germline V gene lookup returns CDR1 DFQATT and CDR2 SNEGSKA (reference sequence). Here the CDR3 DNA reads TGCAGTGCTAGAAAGAACTACGAGCAGTACTTC. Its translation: CSARKNYEQYF.

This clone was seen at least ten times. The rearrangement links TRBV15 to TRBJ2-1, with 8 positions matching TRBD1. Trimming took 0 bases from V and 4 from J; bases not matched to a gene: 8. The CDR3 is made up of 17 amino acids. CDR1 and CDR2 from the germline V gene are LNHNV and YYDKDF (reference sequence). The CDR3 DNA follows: TGTGCCACCAGCAGAGATTCGGGGCAGGGGGCTTACAATGAGCAGTTCTTC. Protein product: CATSRDSGQGAYNEQFF.

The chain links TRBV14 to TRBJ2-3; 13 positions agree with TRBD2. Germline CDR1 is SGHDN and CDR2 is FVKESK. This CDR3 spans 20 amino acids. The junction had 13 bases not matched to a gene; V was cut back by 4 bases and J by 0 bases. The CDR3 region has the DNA TGTGCCAGCAGCCTAATGTCGACTAGCGGGGGGACCTATAGCACAGATACGCAGTATTTT. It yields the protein CASSLMSTSGGTYSTDTQYF.

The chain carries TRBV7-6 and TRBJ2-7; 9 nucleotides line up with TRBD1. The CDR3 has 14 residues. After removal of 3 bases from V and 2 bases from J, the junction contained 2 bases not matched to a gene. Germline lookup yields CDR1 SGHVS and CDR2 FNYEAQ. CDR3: CASSFGTGTYEQYF. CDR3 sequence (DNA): TGTGCCAGCAGCTTCGGGACAGGGACCTACGAGCAGTACTTC.

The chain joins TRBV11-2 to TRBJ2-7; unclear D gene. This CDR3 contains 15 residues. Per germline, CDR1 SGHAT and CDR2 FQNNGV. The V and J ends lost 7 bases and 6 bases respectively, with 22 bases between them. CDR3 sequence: CASIETATRVGEQYF. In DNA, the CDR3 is TGTGCCAGCATCGAAACCGCCACACGGGTCGGCGAGCAGTACTTC.

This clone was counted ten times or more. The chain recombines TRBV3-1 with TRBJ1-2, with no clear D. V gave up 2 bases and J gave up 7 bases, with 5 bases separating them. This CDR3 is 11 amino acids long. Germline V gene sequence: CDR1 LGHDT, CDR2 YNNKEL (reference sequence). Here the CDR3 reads CASSQWSGYTF. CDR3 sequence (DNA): TGTGCCAGCAGCCAATGGTCTGGCTACACCTTC. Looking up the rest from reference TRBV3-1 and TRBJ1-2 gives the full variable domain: DTAVSQTPKYLVTQMGNDKSIKCEQNLGHDTMYWYKQDSKKFLKIMFSYNNKELIINETVPNRFSPKSPDKAHLNLHINSLELGDSAVYFCASSQWSGYTFGSGTRLTVV.

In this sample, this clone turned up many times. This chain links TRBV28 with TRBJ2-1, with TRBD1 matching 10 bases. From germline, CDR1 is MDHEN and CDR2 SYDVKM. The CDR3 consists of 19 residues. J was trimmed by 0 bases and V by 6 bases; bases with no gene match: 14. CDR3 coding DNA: TGTGCCAGCAGAAGGGTGACAGGGGGCGATTACTACTCCTACAATGAGCAGTTCTTC. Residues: CASRRVTGGDYYSYNEQFF.

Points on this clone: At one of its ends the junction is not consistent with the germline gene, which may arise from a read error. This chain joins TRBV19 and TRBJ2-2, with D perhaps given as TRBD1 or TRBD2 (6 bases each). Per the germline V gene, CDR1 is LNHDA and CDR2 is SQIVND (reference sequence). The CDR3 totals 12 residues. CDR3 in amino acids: CASNDRTGEVYF. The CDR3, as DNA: TGTGCCAGTAATGACAGGACCGGGGAGGTGTATTTT.

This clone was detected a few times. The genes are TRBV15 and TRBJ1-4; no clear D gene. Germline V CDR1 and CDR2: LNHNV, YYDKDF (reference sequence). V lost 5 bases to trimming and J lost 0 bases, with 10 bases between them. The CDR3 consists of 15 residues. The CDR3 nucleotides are TGTGCCACCAGCTTGCCGTCGGCAACTAATGAAAAACTGTTTTTT. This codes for CATSLPSATNEKLFF.

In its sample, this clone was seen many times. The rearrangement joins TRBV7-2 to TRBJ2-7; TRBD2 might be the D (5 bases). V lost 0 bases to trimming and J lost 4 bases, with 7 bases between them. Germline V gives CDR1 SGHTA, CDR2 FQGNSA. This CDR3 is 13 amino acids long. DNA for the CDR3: TGTGCCAGCAGCTTAGCAACTAGTTACGAGCAGTACTTC. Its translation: CASSLATSYEQYF.

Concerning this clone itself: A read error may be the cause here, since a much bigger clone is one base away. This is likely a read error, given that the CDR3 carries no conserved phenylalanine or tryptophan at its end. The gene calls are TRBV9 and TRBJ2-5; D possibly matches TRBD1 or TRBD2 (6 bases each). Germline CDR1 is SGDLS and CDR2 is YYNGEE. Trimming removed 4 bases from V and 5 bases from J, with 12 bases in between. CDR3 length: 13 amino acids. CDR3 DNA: TGTGCCAGCAGCCTAGGGGGGCTGGAGACCCAGTACCTC. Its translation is CASSLGGLETQYL.